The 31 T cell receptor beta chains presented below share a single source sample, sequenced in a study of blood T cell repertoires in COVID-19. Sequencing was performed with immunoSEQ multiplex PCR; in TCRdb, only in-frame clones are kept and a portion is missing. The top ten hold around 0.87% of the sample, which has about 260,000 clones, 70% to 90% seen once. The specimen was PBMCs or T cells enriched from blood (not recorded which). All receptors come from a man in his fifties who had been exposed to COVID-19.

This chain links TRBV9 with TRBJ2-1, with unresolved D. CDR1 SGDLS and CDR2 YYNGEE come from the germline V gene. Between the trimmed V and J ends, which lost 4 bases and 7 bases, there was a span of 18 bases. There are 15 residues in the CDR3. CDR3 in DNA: TGTGCCAGCAGCCCCCTTACCGGAGCCGCAAATGAGCAGTTCTTC. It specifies CASSPLTGAANEQFF.

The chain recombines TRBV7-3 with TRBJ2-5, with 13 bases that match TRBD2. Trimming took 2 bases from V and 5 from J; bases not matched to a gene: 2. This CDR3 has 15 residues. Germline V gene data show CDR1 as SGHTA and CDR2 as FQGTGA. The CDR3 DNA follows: TGTGCCAGCAGCTTAGGACTAGCGGGAGTTGAGACCCAGTACTTC. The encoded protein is CASSLGLAGVETQYF.

This CDR3 reads CASNPGLTSTDTQYF. CDR3 nucleotides: TGTGCCAGTAACCCGGGACTAACTAGCACAGATACGCAGTATTTT. V usage is TRBV19 and J usage is TRBJ2-3, with 7 nucleotides matching TRBD2. Trimming took 7 bases from V and 0 from J; bases not matched to a gene: 7. Germline CDR1 reads LNHDA; CDR2 reads SQIVND (reference sequence). The CDR3 is 15 residues long.

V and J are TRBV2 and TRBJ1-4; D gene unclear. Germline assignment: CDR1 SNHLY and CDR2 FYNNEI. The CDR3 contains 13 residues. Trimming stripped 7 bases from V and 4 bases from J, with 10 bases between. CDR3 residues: CASKRGINEKLFF. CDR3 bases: TGTGCCAGCAAACGGGGTATTAATGAAAAACTGTTTTTT. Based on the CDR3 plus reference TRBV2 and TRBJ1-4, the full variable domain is EPEVTQTPSHQVTQMGQEVILRCVPISNHLYFYWYRQILGQKVEFLVSFYNNEISEKSEIFDDQFSVERPDGSNFTLKIRSTKLEDSAMYFCASKRGINEKLFFGSGTQLSVL.

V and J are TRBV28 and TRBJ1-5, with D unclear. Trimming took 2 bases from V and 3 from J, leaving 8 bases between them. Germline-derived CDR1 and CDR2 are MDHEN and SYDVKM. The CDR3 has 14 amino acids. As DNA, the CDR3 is TGTGCCAGCAGTTTACCGCAGAACAATCAGCCCCAGCATTTT. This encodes CASSLPQNNQPQHF.

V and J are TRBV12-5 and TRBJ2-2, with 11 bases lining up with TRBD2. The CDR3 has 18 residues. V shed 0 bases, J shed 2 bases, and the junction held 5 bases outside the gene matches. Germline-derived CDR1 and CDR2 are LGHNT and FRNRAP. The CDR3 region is CASGLVRLAGLNTGELFF. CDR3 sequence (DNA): TGTGCTAGTGGTTTGGTACGACTAGCGGGGCTCAACACCGGGGAGCTGTTTTTT.

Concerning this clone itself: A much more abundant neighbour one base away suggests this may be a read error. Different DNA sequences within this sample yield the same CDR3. The CDR3 DNA reads TGTGCCAGCAGCCTAAACTATGGCTACACCTTC. It encodes CASSLNYGYTF. The chain carries TRBV7-9 and TRBJ1-2; D is uncertain. With 5 bases removed from V and 2 bases from J, the gap between germline ends came to 3 bases. The CDR3 has 11 residues. Germline-derived CDR1 and CDR2 are SEHNR and FQNEAQ (reference sequence).

For the CDR3, the DNA is TGTGCCATCAGAGGCACAGGGTTAAGCTACACCTTC. It yields the protein CAIRGTGLSYTF. The chain combines TRBV10-3 with TRBJ1-2, with D perhaps TRBD1 (6 bases). CDR1 and CDR2 from the germline V gene are ENHRY and SYGVKD. This CDR3 region has 12 residues. Trimming shortened V by 6 bases and J by 9 bases, and 14 bases separated the two germline ends.

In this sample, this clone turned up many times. CDR3 DNA: TGTGCCAGCAGCCAATGGGCGGGTCAGCCCCAGCATTTT. Translating gives CASSQWAGQPQHF. This chain joins TRBV4-2 and TRBJ1-5, with unresolved D. The CDR3 has 13 amino acids. Germline CDR1 LGHNA, CDR2 YNFKEQ. With 2 bases removed from V and 6 bases from J, the gap between germline ends came to 8 bases.

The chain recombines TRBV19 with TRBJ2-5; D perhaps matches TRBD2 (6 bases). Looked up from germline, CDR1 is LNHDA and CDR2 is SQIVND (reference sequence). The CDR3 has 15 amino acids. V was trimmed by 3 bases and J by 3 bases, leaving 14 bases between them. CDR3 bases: TGTGCCAGTAGTATGGCACCTTGGGGGGAAGAGACCCAGTACTTC. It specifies CASSMAPWGEETQYF.

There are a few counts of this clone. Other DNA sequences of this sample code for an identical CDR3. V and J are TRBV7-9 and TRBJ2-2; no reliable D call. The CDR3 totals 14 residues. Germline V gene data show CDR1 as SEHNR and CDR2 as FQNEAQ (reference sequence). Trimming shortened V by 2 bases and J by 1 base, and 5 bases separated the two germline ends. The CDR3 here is CASSLYMNTGELFF. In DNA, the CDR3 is TGTGCCAGCAGCTTATACATGAACACCGGGGAGCTGTTTTTT. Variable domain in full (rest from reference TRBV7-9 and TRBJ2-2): DTGVSQNPRHKITKRGQNVTFRCDPISEHNRLYWYRQTLGQGPEFLTYFQNEAQLEKSRLLSDRFSAERPKGSFSTLEIQRTEQGDSAMYLCASSLYMNTGELFFGEGSRLTVL.

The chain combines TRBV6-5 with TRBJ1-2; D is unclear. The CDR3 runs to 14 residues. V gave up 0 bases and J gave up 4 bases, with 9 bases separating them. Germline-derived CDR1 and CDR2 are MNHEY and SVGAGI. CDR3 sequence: CASSYSGGVYGYTF. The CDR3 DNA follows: TGTGCCAGCAGTTACTCCGGCGGTGTCTATGGCTACACCTTC.

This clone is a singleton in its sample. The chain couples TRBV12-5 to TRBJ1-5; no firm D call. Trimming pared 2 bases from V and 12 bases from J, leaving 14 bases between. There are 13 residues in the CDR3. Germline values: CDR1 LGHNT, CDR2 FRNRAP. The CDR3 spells CASGLCRDCGQHF. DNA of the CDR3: TGTGCTAGTGGTTTGTGCCGAGACTGCGGCCAGCATTTT.

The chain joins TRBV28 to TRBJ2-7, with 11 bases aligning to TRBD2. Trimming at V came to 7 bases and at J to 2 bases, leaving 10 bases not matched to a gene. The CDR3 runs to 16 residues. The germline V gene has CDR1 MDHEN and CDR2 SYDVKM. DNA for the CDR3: TGTGCCAGCAACCCTCGGTTGACTAGCGGGGCCTACGAGCAGTACGTC. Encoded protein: CASNPRLTSGAYEQYV.

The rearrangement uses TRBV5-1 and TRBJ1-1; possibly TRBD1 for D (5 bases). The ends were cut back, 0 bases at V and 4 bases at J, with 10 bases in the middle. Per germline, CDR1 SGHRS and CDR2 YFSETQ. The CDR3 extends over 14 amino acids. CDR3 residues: CASSLEGMGTEAFF. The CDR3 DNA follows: TGCGCCAGCAGCTTGGAGGGGATGGGCACTGAAGCTTTCTTT. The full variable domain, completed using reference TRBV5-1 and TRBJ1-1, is KAGVTQTPRYLIKTRGQQVTLSCSPISGHRSVSWYQQTPGQGLQFLFEYFSETQRNKGNFPGRFSGRQFSNSRSEMNVSTLELGDSALYLCASSLEGMGTEAFFGQGTRLTVV.

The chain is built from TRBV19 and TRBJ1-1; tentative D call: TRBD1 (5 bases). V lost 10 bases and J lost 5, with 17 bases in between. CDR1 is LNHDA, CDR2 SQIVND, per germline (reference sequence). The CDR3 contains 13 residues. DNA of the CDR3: TGTGCCAAATCGCCGGGACTGGAGACTGAAGCTTTCTTT. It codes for CAKSPGLETEAFF.

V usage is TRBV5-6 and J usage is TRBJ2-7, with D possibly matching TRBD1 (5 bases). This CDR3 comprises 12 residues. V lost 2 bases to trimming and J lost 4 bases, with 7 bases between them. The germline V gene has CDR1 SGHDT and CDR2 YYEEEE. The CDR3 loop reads CASSLGDYEQYV. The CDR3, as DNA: TGTGCCAGCAGCTTAGGGGATTACGAGCAGTACGTC.

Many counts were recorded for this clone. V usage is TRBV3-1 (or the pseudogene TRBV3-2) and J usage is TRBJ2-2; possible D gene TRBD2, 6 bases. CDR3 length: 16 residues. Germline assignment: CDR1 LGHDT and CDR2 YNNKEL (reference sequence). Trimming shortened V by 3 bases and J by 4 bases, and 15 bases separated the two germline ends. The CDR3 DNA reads TGTGCCAGCAGCCAGTTTCTAGCGATTACCACCGGGGAGCTGTTTTTT. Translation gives CASSQFLAITTGELFF.

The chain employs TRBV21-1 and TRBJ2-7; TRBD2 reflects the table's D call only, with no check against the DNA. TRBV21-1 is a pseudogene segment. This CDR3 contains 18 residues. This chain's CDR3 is CASSKQGRGQKKNYEQYV. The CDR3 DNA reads TGTGCCAGCAGCAAACAAGGGAGGGGCCAAAAGAAGAACTACGAGCAGTACGTC.

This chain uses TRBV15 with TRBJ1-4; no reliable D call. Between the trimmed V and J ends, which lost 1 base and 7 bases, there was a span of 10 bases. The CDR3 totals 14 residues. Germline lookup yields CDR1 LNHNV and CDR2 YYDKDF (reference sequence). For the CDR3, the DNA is TGTGCCACCAGCAGAGCGTTGGAGGGTGAAAAACTGTTTTTT. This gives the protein CATSRALEGEKLFF.

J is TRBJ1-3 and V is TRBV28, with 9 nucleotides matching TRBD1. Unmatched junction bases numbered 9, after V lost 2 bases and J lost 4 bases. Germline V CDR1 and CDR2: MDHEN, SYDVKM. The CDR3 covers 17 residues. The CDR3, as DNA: TGTGCCAGCAGTTTAGGAGCACAGGGGGCATTCGGAAACACCATATATTTT. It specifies CASSLGAQGAFGNTIYF.

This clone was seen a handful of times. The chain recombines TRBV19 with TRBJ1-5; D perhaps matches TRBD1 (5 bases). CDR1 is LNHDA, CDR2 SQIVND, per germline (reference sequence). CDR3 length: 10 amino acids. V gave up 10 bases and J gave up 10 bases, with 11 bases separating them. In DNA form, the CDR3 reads TGTGCCACCACGGACAATCCCCAGCATTTT. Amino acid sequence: CATTDNPQHF.

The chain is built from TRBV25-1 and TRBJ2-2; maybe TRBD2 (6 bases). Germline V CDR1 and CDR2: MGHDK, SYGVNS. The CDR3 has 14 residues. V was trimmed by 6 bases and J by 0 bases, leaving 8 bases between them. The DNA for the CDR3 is TGTGCCAGCAGGGGGACTCCGAACACCGGGGAGCTGTTTTTT. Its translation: CASRGTPNTGELFF.

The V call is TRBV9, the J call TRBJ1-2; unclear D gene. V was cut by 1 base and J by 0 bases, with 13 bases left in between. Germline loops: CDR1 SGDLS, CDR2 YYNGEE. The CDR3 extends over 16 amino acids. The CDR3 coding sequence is TGTGCCAGCAGCGTATCGCGGGCCCAGACTAACTATGGCTACACCTTC. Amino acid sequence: CASSVSRAQTNYGYTF.

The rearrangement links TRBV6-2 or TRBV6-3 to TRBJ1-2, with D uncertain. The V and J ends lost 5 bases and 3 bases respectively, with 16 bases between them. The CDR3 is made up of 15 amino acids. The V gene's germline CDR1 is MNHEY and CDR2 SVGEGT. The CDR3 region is CASSPITPAYYGYTF. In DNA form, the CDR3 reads TGTGCCAGCAGTCCCATTACACCTGCTTACTATGGCTACACCTTC.

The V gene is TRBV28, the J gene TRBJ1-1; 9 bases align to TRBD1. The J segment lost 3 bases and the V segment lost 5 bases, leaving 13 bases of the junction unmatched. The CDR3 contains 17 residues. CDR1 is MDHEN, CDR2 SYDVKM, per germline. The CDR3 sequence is CASSPHRGQFTDTEAFF. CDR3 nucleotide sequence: TGTGCCAGCAGTCCCCACAGGGGGCAGTTCACTGACACTGAAGCTTTCTTT.

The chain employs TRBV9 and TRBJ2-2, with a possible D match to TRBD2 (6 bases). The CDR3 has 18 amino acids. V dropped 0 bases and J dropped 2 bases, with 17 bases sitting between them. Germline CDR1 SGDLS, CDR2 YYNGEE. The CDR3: CASSVEAAGTPNTGELFF. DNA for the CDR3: TGTGCCAGCAGCGTAGAGGCCGCGGGAACTCCCAACACCGGGGAGCTGTTTTTT.

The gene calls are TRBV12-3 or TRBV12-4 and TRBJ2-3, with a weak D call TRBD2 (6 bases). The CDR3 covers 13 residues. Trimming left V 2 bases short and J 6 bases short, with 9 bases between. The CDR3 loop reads CASSLRGMDTQYF. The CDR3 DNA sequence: TGTGCCAGCAGTTTACGGGGGATGGATACGCAGTATTTT.

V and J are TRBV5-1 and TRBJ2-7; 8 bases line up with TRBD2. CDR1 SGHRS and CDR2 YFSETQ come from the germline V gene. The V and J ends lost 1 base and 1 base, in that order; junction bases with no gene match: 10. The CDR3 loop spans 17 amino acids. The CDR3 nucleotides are TGCGCCAGCAGCTTGAGGGTAGCGGGGTTTCCTTCCTACGAGCAGTACTTC. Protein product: CASSLRVAGFPSYEQYF.

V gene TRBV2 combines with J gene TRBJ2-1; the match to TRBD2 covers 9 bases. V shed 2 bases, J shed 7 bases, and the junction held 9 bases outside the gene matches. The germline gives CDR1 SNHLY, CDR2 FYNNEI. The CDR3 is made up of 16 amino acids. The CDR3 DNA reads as TGTGCCAGCAGTGAACACCCTAGCGGGGTGGGTAATGAGCAGTTCTTC. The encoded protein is CASSEHPSGVGNEQFF.

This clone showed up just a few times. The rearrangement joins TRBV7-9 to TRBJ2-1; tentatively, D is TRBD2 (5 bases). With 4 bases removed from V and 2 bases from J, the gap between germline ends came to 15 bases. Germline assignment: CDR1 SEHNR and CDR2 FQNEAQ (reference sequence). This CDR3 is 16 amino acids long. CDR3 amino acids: CASSYLGLFPYNEQFF. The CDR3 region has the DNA TGTGCCAGCAGCTATCTAGGACTCTTCCCCTACAATGAGCAGTTCTTC. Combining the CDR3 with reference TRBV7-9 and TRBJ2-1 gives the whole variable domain DTGVSQNPRHKITKRGQNVTFRCDPISEHNRLYWYRQTLGQGPEFLTYFQNEAQLEKSRLLSDRFSAERPKGSFSTLEIQRTEQGDSAMYLCASSYLGLFPYNEQFFGPGTRLTVL.